Described below is a single T cell receptor beta chain sequence and its context. This entry belongs to a study of blood T cell repertoires in COVID-19. Across the study: Collection of acute and convalescent COVID-19 samples took place in the United States, Italy and Spain. The cDNA or gDNA used as material had been derived from T cells, B-cell-depleted T cells, or PBMCs.

In the source study's methods: Nucleated cell counts were estimated from reference gene primer amplification. The assay was immunoSEQ multiplex PCR, and TCRdb's table has in-frame clones only and misses some. V, J and clone size derive from that table, while D and trimming were established from the DNA sequence. The sample lists some 250,000 clones; 70% to 85% were seen once. Trimming left V 4 bases short and J 4 bases short, with 11 bases between. Germline V gene lookup returns CDR1 SGHTA and CDR2 FQGNSA. The CDR3 has 14 amino acids. Material for sequencing was peripheral blood. This TCR was sampled from a woman older than 75 with acute or convalescent COVID-19. J is TRBJ2-1 and V is TRBV7-2, with a tentative D call TRBD2 (5 bases). DNA of the CDR3: TGTGCCAGCAGCTCAAGCGGCGGGTACAATGAGCAGTTCTTC. Translating it yields CASSSSGGYNEQFF.